These T cell receptor beta chains were read from a single sample in a study of shared clonotypes between healthy human individuals. The protocol was immunoSEQ multiplex PCR, while the TCRdb copy is restricted to in-frame clones and leaves out a portion. The sample shows about 2.1 million clones, 85% to 95% of them seen only once. Sequencing was performed on naive CD8+ T cells from PBMCs. The receptors derive from a man aged 18-30 years in good health. Some clones in this sample may be carry-over from other donors' samples. CDR3s include the opening cysteine and the closing phenylalanine or tryptophan. The D gene is left open where the match is weak. Some rows have no size entry. The others give once, few or many, or a class for an expanded clone.

V	size	J	D	CDR3	DNA
TRBV27	-	TRBJ2-7	-	CASSLVGYEQYF	TGTGCCAGCAGTTTAGTGGGTTACGAGCAGTACTTC
TRBV28	-	TRBJ2-5	TRBD1	CASSPGTDQETQYF	TGTGCCAGCAGTCCCGGGACAGATCAAGAGACCCAGTACTTC
TRBV27	-	TRBJ1-1	-	CASSFSPPMNTEAFF	TGTGCCAGCAGTTTTTCCCCACCGATGAACACTGAAGCTTTCTTT
TRBV6-1	many	TRBJ2-2	TRBD2	CASSELAGDTGELFF	TGTGCCAGCAGTGAACTAGCGGGAGACACCGGGGAGCTGTTTTTT
TRBV7-3	once	TRBJ2-1	-	CASSLGLSSYNEQFF	TGTGCCAGCAGCTTGGGCCTAAGCTCCTACAATGAGCAGTTCTTC
TRBV28	-	TRBJ2-7	TRBD2	CASSWLGGYEQYF	TGTGCCAGCAGTTGGTTGGGAGGGTACGAGCAGTACTTC
TRBV6-5	-	TRBJ2-5	-	CASRRTQGETQYF	TGTGCCAGCAGAAGAACCCAGGGAGAGACCCAGTACTTC
TRBV5-1	-	TRBJ1-1	-	CASSPSAFFPGFTEAFF	TGCGCCAGCAGCCCCTCCGCATTTTTCCCAGGGTTTACTGAAGCTTTCTTT
TRBV30	-	TRBJ1-1	-	CAWSVTNTEAFF	TGTGCCTGGAGTGTCACGAACACTGAAGCTTTCTTT
TRBV7-9	once	TRBJ1-2	-	CASSLGQDRYTF	TGTGCCAGCAGCTTAGGGCAGGACCGCTACACCTTC
TRBV6-5	-	TRBJ2-1	-	CASRVTSEGPEQFF	TGTGCCAGCAGGGTGACTAGTGAGGGCCCTGAGCAGTTCTTC